This entry lists 25 T cell receptor beta chains sequenced from one sample in a study of shared clonotypes between healthy human individuals. Clones were sequenced by immunoSEQ multiplex PCR, and TCRdb holds only the in-frame ones, with some missing. The repertoire holds roughly 2,500,000 clones, with over 85% as singletons. The sample was naive CD4+ T cells from PBMCs. Subset of the sample: CD45RA+ positively selected. These receptors were obtained from a young man in good health. Some clones in this sample may be carry-over from other donors' samples.

The sample holds one count of this clone. Distinct nucleotide sequences in the sample also encode this CDR3. This rearrangement joins TRBV7-9 to TRBJ2-3, with 9 bases that match TRBD2. In germline, CDR1 is SEHNR, CDR2 FQNEAQ (reference sequence). The junction had 0 bases not matched to a gene; V was cut back by 2 bases and J by 3 bases. The CDR3 has 14 amino acids. The CDR3 DNA reads TGTGCCAGCAGCTTACTAGCGGGGACAGATACGCAGTATTTT. Its protein product is CASSLLAGTDTQYF.

The rearrangement links TRBV10-1 to TRBJ1-1; tentatively, D is TRBD1 (6 bases). Deletions cut 5 bases from V and 0 bases from J, with 16 bases between. CDR1 and CDR2 (germline): WNHNN, SYGVQD (reference sequence). The CDR3 totals 16 residues. This CDR3 reads CASSRGVAPLNTEAFF. CDR3 in DNA: TGCGCCAGCAGTAGGGGGGTAGCGCCGTTGAACACTGAAGCTTTCTTT.

The rearrangement links TRBV19 to TRBJ2-3; 9 nucleotides align to TRBD2. With V trimmed by 5 bases and J by 0 bases, 12 bases remained unmatched. CDR1 is LNHDA and CDR2 is SQIVND in the germline V gene (reference sequence). The CDR3 consists of 18 residues. The CDR3 nucleotides are TGTGCCAGTAGTCCCCCAAGAGGGCGGGAGGGTAGCACAGATACGCAGTATTTT. It is translated as CASSPPRGREGSTDTQYF.

The J gene is TRBJ2-7, the V gene TRBV5-1; tentatively, D is TRBD2 (5 bases). V was trimmed by 2 bases and J by 3 bases, leaving 15 bases between them. Germline V lookup: CDR1 SGHRS, CDR2 YFSETQ. The CDR3 sequence is 15 residues long. The CDR3 region is CASSLATGIVYEQYF. The CDR3 DNA is TGCGCCAGCAGCTTAGCCACGGGGATTGTCTACGAGCAGTACTTC.

The chain employs TRBV18 and TRBJ1-5; 8 bases match TRBD1. Germline V lookup: CDR1 KGHSH, CDR2 LQKENI. With 3 bases clipped from V and 6 bases from J, the junction kept 10 bases outside the gene matches. The CDR3 totals 16 residues. Here the CDR3 reads CASSPTRDRGPQPQHF. For the CDR3, the DNA is TGTGCCAGCTCACCGACTAGAGACAGGGGCCCTCAGCCCCAGCATTTT.

The CDR3 loop is CASSLRFRGQGYTF. CDR3 coding DNA: TGTGCCAGCAGTTTAAGATTCAGGGGGCAGGGCTACACCTTC. This rearrangement joins TRBV27 to TRBJ1-2, with 8 bases that match TRBD1. This CDR3 contains 14 residues. The germline V gene encodes CDR1 MNHEY and CDR2 SMNVEV (reference sequence). V lost 2 bases to trimming and J lost 8 bases; unmatched junction nucleotides: 7.

The chain joins TRBV4-3 to TRBJ1-1; D remains ambiguous. The CDR3 loop spans 15 amino acids. Per the germline V gene, CDR1 is LGHNA and CDR2 is YSLEER. Trimming took 1 base from V and 1 from J, leaving 10 bases between them. The CDR3 loop reads CASSQVDSSNTEAFF. The CDR3 coding sequence is TGCGCCAGCAGCCAAGTGGACTCTTCGAACACTGAAGCTTTCTTT.

This clone is a singleton in its sample. The chain has TRBV28 and TRBJ2-5, with TRBD1 as a possible D gene (6 bases). Trimming cost V 5 bases and J 7 bases, with 14 bases left between them. Per the germline V gene, CDR1 is MDHEN and CDR2 is SYDVKM. CDR3 size: 13 residues. CDR3 DNA sequence: TGTGCCAGCAGTCCTGGGACACCGGGGACCCAGTACTTC. Protein sequence: CASSPGTPGTQYF.

V usage is TRBV20-1 and J usage is TRBJ2-1; D gene uncertain. V lost 5 bases, J lost 5 bases, and 4 bases lay in between. CDR3 size: 10 residues. Per the germline V gene, CDR1 is DFQATT and CDR2 is SNEGSKA (reference sequence). DNA of the CDR3: TGCAGTGCTGGTCACAATGAGCAGTTCTTC. Encoded protein: CSAGHNEQFF.

The chain uses TRBV10-3 and TRBJ1-1; 8 bases align to TRBD1. The ends lost 5 bases at V and 11 bases at J; junction bases unmatched: 7. Germline V gene data show CDR1 as ENHRY and CDR2 as SYGVKD. The CDR3 runs to 12 residues. Written as DNA, the CDR3 is TGTGCCATCAGTCCGGGACAGGTCCCGGCTTTCTTT. The encoded protein is CAISPGQVPAFF.

The chain is built from TRBV7-9 and TRBJ1-1; D gene unclear. The CDR3 sequence is 14 residues long. V was trimmed by 8 bases and J by 2 bases, leaving 15 bases between them. Germline-derived CDR1 and CDR2 are SEHNR and FQNEAQ (reference sequence). The CDR3 sequence: CASLPSGSNTEAFF. CDR3 sequence (DNA): TGTGCCAGCCTCCCGAGCGGGAGTAACACTGAAGCTTTCTTT.

About this clone: Different DNA sequences within this sample yield the same CDR3. V gene TRBV6-5 combines with J gene TRBJ2-7; 14 bases map to TRBD2. CDR1 is MNHEY, CDR2 SVGAGI, per germline. After removal of 6 bases from V and 3 bases from J, the junction contained 4 bases not matched to a gene. CDR3 length equals 15 residues. The DNA for the CDR3 is TGTGCCAGCAGGAGGGGGACTAGCGGGAGCTACGAGCAGTACTTC. Translating it yields CASRRGTSGSYEQYF.

V gene TRBV2 combines with J gene TRBJ2-3; the match to TRBD2 covers 9 bases. CDR3 length: 18 amino acids. Germline CDR1 and CDR2: SNHLY and FYNNEI. With V trimmed by 3 bases and J by 0 bases, 10 bases remained unmatched. This CDR3 is CASSDKIGGRGSTDTQYF. The DNA for the CDR3 is TGTGCCAGCAGTGATAAGATTGGCGGGAGGGGTAGCACAGATACGCAGTATTTT.

V usage is TRBV28 and J usage is TRBJ1-2; D is unclear. Germline values: CDR1 MDHEN, CDR2 SYDVKM. The CDR3 sequence is 13 residues long. The V gene lost 6 bases and the J gene lost 6 bases, with 14 bases spanning the gap. The CDR3 loop reads CASRARPAHGYTF. The DNA for the CDR3 is TGTGCCAGCAGGGCTCGTCCGGCCCATGGCTACACCTTC.

The chain has TRBV4-1 and TRBJ1-2, with a tentative D call TRBD1 (5 bases). Looked up from germline, CDR1 is MGHRA and CDR2 is YSYEKL. The CDR3 sequence is 15 residues long. With 4 bases removed from V and 8 bases from J, the gap between germline ends came to 20 bases. The CDR3 sequence is CASSPPLRGAGGYTF. CDR3 sequence (DNA): TGCGCCAGCAGCCCCCCTCTTAGAGGGGCGGGAGGCTACACCTTC.

The rearrangement links TRBV7-2 to TRBJ2-3; 13 bases line up with TRBD2. Germline V gene data show CDR1 as SGHTA and CDR2 as FQGNSA. Germline trimming cut 4 bases from V and 11 bases from J; bases unmatched to any gene: 9. This CDR3 region has 15 residues. In nucleotides, the CDR3 is TGTGCCAGCAGCTCCCGGACTAGCGGGGGTTTAATGCAGTATTTT. It translates to CASSSRTSGGLMQYF. The full variable domain, its missing parts supplied by reference TRBV7-2 and TRBJ2-3, is GAGVSQSPSNKVTEKGKDVELRCDPISGHTALYWYRQSLGQGLEFLIYFQGNSAPDKSGLPSDRFSAERTGGSVSTLTIQRTQQEDSAVYLCASSSRTSGGLMQYFGPGTRLTVL.

The chain employs TRBV7-3 and TRBJ1-1; D uncertain. With 0 bases removed from V and 1 base from J, the gap between germline ends came to 9 bases. The germline CDR1 and CDR2 sequences are SGHTA and FQGTGA. This CDR3 contains 15 residues. The CDR3 sequence: CASSLTGSKNTEAFF. The CDR3 DNA reads TGTGCCAGCAGCTTAACGGGCAGCAAGAACACTGAAGCTTTCTTT. Supplemented by reference TRBV7-3 and TRBJ1-1, the full variable domain reads GAGVSQTPSNKVTEKGKYVELRCDPISGHTALYWYRQSLGQGPEFLIYFQGTGAADDSGLPNDRFFAVRPEGSVSTLKIQRTERGDSAVYLCASSLTGSKNTEAFFGQGTRLTVV.

The chain carries TRBV12-5 and TRBJ2-5; TRBD2 might be the D (5 bases). V was trimmed by 6 bases and J by 4 bases, leaving 12 bases between them. CDR1 LGHNT and CDR2 FRNRAP come from the germline V gene. The CDR3 has 13 amino acids. CDR3 bases: TGTGCTAGTGGGCTAGCTTGGGGAGAGACCCAGTACTTC. Its protein is CASGLAWGETQYF.

About this clone itself: Germline and junction disagree at one end, which may indicate a read error. The chain recombines TRBV18 with TRBJ2-3; 9 nucleotides align to TRBD1. The germline V gene has CDR1 KGHSH and CDR2 LQKENI. The CDR3 contains 11 residues. The CDR3 loop reads CASSPGTGWCF. In DNA form, the CDR3 reads TGTGCCAGCTCGCCCGGGACAGGGTGGTGTTTT.

V is TRBV7-3 and J is TRBJ2-5, with a possible D match to TRBD2 (6 bases). The CDR3 runs 15 residues. The germline CDR1 and CDR2 sequences are SGHTA and FQGTGA. Trimming left V 1 base short and J 5 bases short, with 14 bases between. This CDR3 reads CASSLMGGEVETQYF. The CDR3 bases are TGTGCCAGCAGCTTAATGGGCGGGGAAGTGGAGACCCAGTACTTC.

The count of this clone is one. Other DNA sequences of this sample code for an identical CDR3. The chain has TRBV9 and TRBJ2-7; 8 bases line up with TRBD1. Trimming took 0 bases from V and 4 from J; bases not matched to a gene: 3. Germline lookup yields CDR1 SGDLS and CDR2 YYNGEE. CDR3 size: 14 residues. The CDR3 protein is CASSVGQGIYEQYF. The DNA for the CDR3 is TGTGCCAGCAGCGTAGGACAGGGGATTTACGAGCAGTACTTC.

The chain uses TRBV5-5 and TRBJ2-5, with 14 bases identical to TRBD2. V shed 4 bases and J 5 bases; nucleotides not matched to a gene: 10. This CDR3 has 17 residues. Germline CDR1 reads SGHKS; CDR2 reads YYEKEE (reference sequence). CDR3 coding DNA: TGTGCCAGCAGCCGACTAGCGGGAGGGCCCGGGGCGGAGACCCAGTACTTC. Protein sequence: CASSRLAGGPGAETQYF.

The J gene is TRBJ2-5, the V gene TRBV20-1, with unresolved D. The germline V gene has CDR1 DFQATT and CDR2 SNEGSKA (reference sequence). V was clipped by 4 bases and J by 5 bases, with 8 bases between them. The CDR3 runs to 11 residues. CDR3 nucleotides: TGCAGTGCTACCCTCCGGGAGACCCAGTACTTC. As protein: CSATLRETQYF.

The chain joins TRBV5-4 to TRBJ1-2; D perhaps matches TRBD1 (5 bases). Germline assignment: CDR1 SGHNT and CDR2 YYREEE (reference sequence). The CDR3 loop spans 14 amino acids. Between the trimmed V and J ends, which lost 4 bases and 8 bases, there was a span of 18 bases. The CDR3, as DNA: TGTGCCAGCAGCGTCGCGGTTCGGGACCACGGCTACACCTTC. It is translated as CASSVAVRDHGYTF.

The chain's CDR3 is CASRTGANTGELFF. In nucleotides, the CDR3 is TGCGCCAGCCGGACAGGGGCGAACACCGGGGAGCTGTTTTTT. This sequence joins TRBV5-1 and TRBJ2-2, with TRBD1 matching over 9 bases. Trimming at V came to 7 bases and at J to 0 bases, leaving 1 base not matched to a gene. Per the germline V gene, CDR1 is SGHRS and CDR2 is YFSETQ. The CDR3 loop spans 14 amino acids.